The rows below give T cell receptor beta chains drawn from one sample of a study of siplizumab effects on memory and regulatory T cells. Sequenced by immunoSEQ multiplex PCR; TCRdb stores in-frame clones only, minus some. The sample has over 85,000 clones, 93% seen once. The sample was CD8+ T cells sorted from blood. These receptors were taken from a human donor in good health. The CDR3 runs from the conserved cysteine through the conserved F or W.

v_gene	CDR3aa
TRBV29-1	CSVERWGVDTEAFF
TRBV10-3	CAISVSQNTGELFF
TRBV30	CAWVDGSNEKLFF
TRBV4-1	CASSQGSVGLGGNQPQHF
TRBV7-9	CASSLAAGDNEQFF
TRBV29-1	CSGLRDTDYGYTF
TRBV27	CASSLGGRTGELFF
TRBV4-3	CASSQWGSSYEQYF
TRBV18	CASSPPGIDSNQPQHF
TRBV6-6	CASSYGGGHYEQYF
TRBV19	CASSVTGTDSNQPQHF
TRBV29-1	CSGGTGRTDTQYF
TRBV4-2	CASSQDPAGGNEQFF
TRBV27	CATSRGRTDTQYF
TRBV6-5	CASSPDWLTDTQYF
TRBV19	CASTLDGGGDQPQHF
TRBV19	CASKDGNEKLFF
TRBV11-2	CASSLGVRSGQHNYGYTF
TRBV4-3	CASSQDYSSYEQYF
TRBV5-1	CASRDPGDPGAFF
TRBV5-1	CASSSTSGGVYNEQFF
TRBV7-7	CASSLDRVAGELFF
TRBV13	CASSSQGSGSTEAFF
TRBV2	CASSYREYTQYF
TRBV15	CATSASRLGNSPLHF